This passage covers 5 T cell receptor beta chains from one sample sequenced in a study of identical twins. TCRdb reprocessed the 5' RACE reads via MiXCR and lists one record per CDR3 protein. The sample has hundreds of thousands of distinct CDR3 sequences, roughly 6% seen once; the top ten hold about 1.8%. Source material: naive T cells sorted from blood. The receptors originated from a man younger than 35 in good health.

The V and J genes are TRBV6-1 and TRBJ2-7, with a possible D match to TRBD2 (5 bases). Germline assignment: CDR1 MNHNS and CDR2 SASEGT. This CDR3 has 20 amino acids. Deletions cut 0 bases from V and 3 bases from J, with 27 bases between. Here the CDR3 DNA reads TGTGCCAGCAGTGAAGCGGCAGGTATTTCCATGGTGGGAGTGGTCTACGAGCAGTACGTC. It yields the protein CASSEAAGISMVGVVYEQYV.

The chain uses TRBV5-1 and TRBJ1-1; weak D call: TRBD1 (6 bases). Trimming shortened V by 0 bases and J by 3 bases, and 18 bases separated the two germline ends. The CDR3 spans 17 residues. The germline CDR1 and CDR2 sequences are SGHRS and YFSETQ. Written as DNA, the CDR3 is TGCGCCAGCAGCTTGGCAGGGGTGGGGAAGGGAGACACTGAAGCTTTCTTT. Amino acids: CASSLAGVGKGDTEAFF.

V usage is TRBV7-9 and J usage is TRBJ2-7; 8 bases match TRBD1. J lost 4 bases, V lost 5 bases, and 7 bases had no gene match. CDR1 is SEHNR and CDR2 is FQNEAQ in the germline V gene (reference sequence). There are 14 residues in the CDR3. The CDR3 region is CASSIGQGQYEQYV. Written as DNA, the CDR3 is TGTGCCAGCAGCATAGGACAGGGACAATACGAGCAGTACGTC.

This clonotype was detected only a few times. The chain joins TRBV11-2 to TRBJ2-7; a weak D match, TRBD2 (5 bases). The CDR3 covers 12 residues. CDR1 and CDR2 (germline): SGHAT, FQNNGV. DNA for the CDR3: TGTGCCAGCAGCCTCTCCGGAGGTGAGGTACGCGTC. Translated, it gives CASSLSGGEVRV.

In this sample, this clonotype turned up many times. The chain combines TRBV12-3 or TRBV12-4 with TRBJ2-1, with D tentatively TRBD1 (6 bases). The CDR3 extends over 15 amino acids. V lost 5 bases to trimming and J lost 1 base, with 12 bases between them. This chain's CDR3 is CASSHQQGSYNEQFF. Written as DNA, the CDR3 is TGTGCCAGCAGTCATCAACAGGGATCCTACAATGAGCAGTTCTTC.